This TCR beta chain stems from a study of T cell responses to AZD1222 COVID-19 vaccine. This clone turned up a few times. As yet, its antigen is unknown. General study results and limits: Clonal diversity was possibly underestimated, and white British individuals and females predominated among donors. The study identified only six AZD1222 recipients as seropositive at baseline.

Using immunoSEQ multiplex PCR, the repertoire was profiled, and TCRdb retains in-frame clones only, with some absent. Found here are 100,000 to 150,000 clones, 70% to 90% of them singletons; the top ten hold about 9.4%. This material consisted of peripheral blood, taken on day 0 of AZD1222 vaccination. The receptor was isolated from an adult in good health.

This chain's CDR3 is CASSLEPRGGGEQFF. The CDR3 DNA reads TGCGCCAGCAGCTTGGAGCCCAGGGGAGGCGGTGAGCAGTTCTTC. This chain joins TRBV5-1 and TRBJ2-1; TRBD1 or TRBD2 may be the D gene (6 bases each). V was shortened by 0 bases and J by 9 bases, with 16 bases between the two germline ends. This CDR3 is built from 15 residues. The germline V gene encodes CDR1 SGHRS and CDR2 YFSETQ.